The clone carrying this T cell receptor (beta chain) turned up a few times. What it recognizes is unknown. This record belongs to a study of post-analysis software for immune sequencing data. The library was made from cDNA and included unique molecular identifiers. Yield was 500,000 to 600,000 cDNA molecules from roughly 1 to 10 million T cells. MiXCR, run by TCRdb on the PCR reads, gives a single entry per CDR3 protein. The profile shows 550,000 to 700,000 distinct CDR3 sequences, around 44% of them singletons. Overall study findings and caveats: The authors found that F measure strongly co-clustered same-batch samples. People with multiple sclerosis had a significantly lower normalized Chao1 diversity than controls did.

Sequencing was carried out using blood. The receptor was derived from a girl aged 5-17 years with multiple sclerosis.

CDR3 sequence: CASSPRAIPSTDTQYF. For the CDR3, the DNA is TGTGCCAGCAGCCCCCGGGCTATTCCTAGCACAGATACGCAGTATTTT. V gene TRBV9 combines with J gene TRBJ2-3, with D unclear. This CDR3 region has 16 residues. Germline V CDR1 and CDR2: SGDLS, YYNGEE. V dropped 4 bases and J dropped 0 bases, with 15 bases sitting between them.